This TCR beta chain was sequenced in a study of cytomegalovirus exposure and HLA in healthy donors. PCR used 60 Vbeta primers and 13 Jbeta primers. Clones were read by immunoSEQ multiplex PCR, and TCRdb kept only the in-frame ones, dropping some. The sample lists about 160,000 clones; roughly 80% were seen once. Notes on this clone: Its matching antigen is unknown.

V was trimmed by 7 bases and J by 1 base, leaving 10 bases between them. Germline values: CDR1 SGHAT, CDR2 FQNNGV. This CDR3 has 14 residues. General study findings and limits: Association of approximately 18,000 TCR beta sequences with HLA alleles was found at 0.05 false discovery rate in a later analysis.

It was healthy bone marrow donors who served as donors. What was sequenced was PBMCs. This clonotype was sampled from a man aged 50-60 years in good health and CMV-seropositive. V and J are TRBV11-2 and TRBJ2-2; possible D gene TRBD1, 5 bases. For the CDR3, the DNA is TGTGCCAGCAAACCCGACAGGAACACCGGGGAGCTGTTTTTT. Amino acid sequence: CASKPDRNTGELFF. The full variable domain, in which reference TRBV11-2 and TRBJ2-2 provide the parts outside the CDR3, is EAGVAQSPRYKIIEKRQSVAFWCNPISGHATLYWYQQILGQGPKLLIQFQNNGVVDDSQLPKDRFSAERLKGVDSTLKIQPAKLEDSAVYLCASKPDRNTGELFFGEGSRLTVL.